A selection of T cell receptor beta chains follows, all from one sample in a study of T cells after posttransplantation cyclophosphamide. Produced via immunoSEQ multiplex PCR; TCRdb's table is partial and in-frame only. There are tens of thousands of clones in the sample; approximately 98% occur only once, and about 0.15% lies in the top ten. Sequenced: naive CD4+ T cells sorted from PBMCs. Receptors were obtained from a man aged 35 to 55 in good health, CMV-negative, and a related stem cell transplant donor. Each CDR3 is given with its conserved first and last residue. The order of the fields is J gene, V gene, CDR3 protein.

j_gene: TRBJ2-5
v_gene: TRBV2
CDR3aa: CASSGVANWIYF

j_gene: TRBJ2-5
v_gene: TRBV7-2
CDR3aa: CASSLGGTSGRETQYF

j_gene: TRBJ1-1
v_gene: TRBV29-1
CDR3aa: CSLERVGGTEAFF

j_gene: TRBJ2-5
v_gene: TRBV6-1
CDR3aa: CASSGQPQETQYF

j_gene: TRBJ2-7
v_gene: TRBV4-1
CDR3aa: CASSQRTSGRPEQYF

j_gene: TRBJ1-4
v_gene: TRBV28
CDR3aa: CASSTGTGHNEKLFF

j_gene: TRBJ2-5
v_gene: TRBV28
CDR3aa: CASRGTGDETQYF

j_gene: TRBJ2-3
v_gene: TRBV29-1
CDR3aa: CSVVTSGISTDTQYF

j_gene: TRBJ1-5
v_gene: TRBV4-1
CDR3aa: CASSQSLGGGQPQHF

j_gene: TRBJ1-1
v_gene: TRBV27
CDR3aa: CASSQAGMNTEAFF

j_gene: TRBJ2-7
v_gene: TRBV19
CDR3aa: CASSLLAGNSYEQYF

j_gene: TRBJ2-7
v_gene: TRBV6-1
CDR3aa: CASSPRDRAHEQYF

j_gene: TRBJ2-5
v_gene: TRBV7-9
CDR3aa: CASSYSGKGGETQYF

j_gene: TRBJ1-4
v_gene: TRBV5-8
CDR3aa: CASSPGDSATNEKLFF